Below are 29 T cell receptor beta chains sequenced from a single sample in a study of T cell responses to AZD1222 COVID-19 vaccine. TCRdb's copy holds only in-frame clones and misses some; the assay was immunoSEQ multiplex PCR. The sample lists roughly 150,000 clones, 90% to 95% occurring once. The sequences come from peripheral blood, collected 28 days after the second AZD1222 dose. The receptor source for this set is an adult who received the AZD1222 COVID-19 vaccine.

This clone showed up just once. DNA for the CDR3: TGTGCCAGCAGCCCGAGGACAGGGGGCGACAACTATGGCTACACCTTC. It codes for CASSPRTGGDNYGYTF. V gene TRBV7-2 combines with J gene TRBJ1-2; 11 bases align to TRBD1. Germline loops: CDR1 SGHTA, CDR2 FQGNSA. The length of the CDR3 is 16 residues. With V trimmed by 5 bases and J by 2 bases, 7 bases remained unmatched.

The gene calls are TRBV7-6 and TRBJ1-1; the D gene is possibly TRBD1 (5 bases). V shed 4 bases and J shed 3 bases, with 9 bases lying between them. The CDR3 has 13 amino acids. Germline loops: CDR1 SGHVS, CDR2 FNYEAQ. CDR3 sequence reads: CASSSGTHTEAFF. The CDR3 DNA sequence: TGTGCCAGCAGCTCGGGGACCCACACTGAAGCTTTCTTT. Using reference TRBV7-6 and TRBJ1-1 for the parts outside the CDR3, the full variable domain is GAGVSQSPRYKVTKRGQDVALRCDPISGHVSLYWYRQALGQGPEFLTYFNYEAQQDKSGLPNDRFSAERPEGSISTLTIQRTEQRDSAMYRCASSSGTHTEAFFGQGTRLTVV.

The CDR3 is CASSFRESNNEQFF. In DNA, the CDR3 is TGTGCCAGCAGTTTTCGGGAGTCGAACAATGAGCAGTTCTTC. The V and J genes are TRBV28 and TRBJ2-1; D is perhaps TRBD2 (6 bases). The CDR3 runs to 14 residues. Germline V gives CDR1 MDHEN, CDR2 SYDVKM. Trimming pared 3 bases from V and 5 bases from J, leaving 11 bases between.

The genes are TRBV13 and TRBJ2-1; 10 bases are a match to TRBD1. Germline trimming cut 5 bases from V and 4 bases from J; bases unmatched to any gene: 11. Per germline, CDR1 PRHDT and CDR2 FYEKMQ (reference sequence). The CDR3 runs to 17 residues. This chain's CDR3 is CASSPALGQGYYNEQFF. As DNA, the CDR3 is TGTGCCAGCAGCCCAGCCCTGGGACAGGGGTATTACAATGAGCAGTTCTTC.

This rearrangement joins TRBV11-1 to TRBJ2-7, with D unresolved. CDR1 SGHAT and CDR2 FQDESV come from the germline V gene (reference sequence). This CDR3 is built from 13 residues. Trimming removed 0 bases at V and 3 bases at J, with 6 bases between. CDR3 in DNA: TGTGCCAGCAGCTTAGCCCCAGTCTACGAGCAGTACTTC. Protein sequence: CASSLAPVYEQYF.

The chain has TRBV12-3 or TRBV12-4 and TRBJ2-7; D gene unclear. V lost 6 bases and J 2 bases, leaving 11 bases between the germline ends. The CDR3 extends over 13 amino acids. The DNA of the CDR3 is TGTGCCAGCAGAGGGTTGGAGCCCTACGAGCAGTACTTC. Translated, it gives CASRGLEPYEQYF.

The rearrangement joins TRBV10-3 to TRBJ1-5; TRBD1 aligns across 8 bases. CDR3 size: 15 residues. J was trimmed by 4 bases and V by 0 bases; bases with no gene match: 2. Germline V lookup: CDR1 ENHRY, CDR2 SYGVKD. CDR3 coding DNA: TGTGCCATCAGTGAGTCATGGACAGGGAATCAGCCCCAGCATTTT. This translates into CAISESWTGNQPQHF.

J is TRBJ2-2 and V is TRBV6-5, with D possibly matching TRBD1 (5 bases). The germline V gene encodes CDR1 MNHEY and CDR2 SVGAGI. V was clipped by 2 bases and J by 5 bases, with 9 bases between them. The CDR3 runs 14 residues. CDR3 nucleotides: TGTGCCAGCAGTTACCGCTCAGGGACCGGGGAGCTGTTTTTT. Amino acid sequence: CASSYRSGTGELFF.

The chain has TRBV7-6 and TRBJ2-3; D remains unclear. Germline V lookup: CDR1 SGHVS, CDR2 FNYEAQ. Trimming removed 7 bases from V and 1 base from J, with 18 bases in between. The CDR3 runs to 16 residues. CDR3 in amino acids: CASTPYGVMGTDTQYF. In nucleotides, the CDR3 is TGTGCCAGCACCCCGTATGGTGTGATGGGCACAGATACGCAGTATTTT.

The table lists this clone with a count of one. The chain recombines TRBV10-1 with TRBJ2-1; 9 nucleotides line up with TRBD2. V shed 2 bases, J shed 3 bases, and the junction held 5 bases outside the gene matches. Germline V gives CDR1 WNHNN, CDR2 SYGVQD (reference sequence). This CDR3 is 16 amino acids long. The CDR3 DNA reads as TGCGCCAGCAGTGAGGTGGCTAGCGGGAACTACAATGAGCAGTTCTTC. Protein: CASSEVASGNYNEQFF.

The chain joins TRBV19 to TRBJ2-5; TRBD2 matches 13 bases. The CDR3 length is 16 residues. With 5 bases clipped from V and 5 bases from J, the junction kept 8 bases outside the gene matches. In germline, CDR1 is LNHDA, CDR2 SQIVND (reference sequence). CDR3 amino acids: CASSETSGRGWETQYF. In DNA, the CDR3 is TGTGCCAGTAGTGAAACTAGCGGGAGGGGATGGGAGACCCAGTACTTC.

The chain employs TRBV9 and TRBJ2-1; 7 bases are a match to TRBD2. The V segment lost 5 bases and the J segment 5 bases; nucleotides outside the gene matches: 4. Per the germline V gene, CDR1 is SGDLS and CDR2 is YYNGEE. The CDR3 runs to 13 residues. The CDR3 DNA reads as TGTGCCAGCAGTTTTCTAGCGGACAATGAGCAGTTCTTC. Translating it yields CASSFLADNEQFF.

The gene calls are TRBV30 and TRBJ2-7; unclear D gene. The CDR3 consists of 10 residues. V was cut by 3 bases and J by 3 bases, with 3 bases left in between. From germline, CDR1 is GTSNPN and CDR2 SVGIG (reference sequence). The CDR3 sequence is CAWRFYEQYF. CDR3 DNA: TGTGCCTGGAGGTTCTACGAGCAGTACTTC. Full variable domain (missing parts from reference TRBV30 and TRBJ2-7): SQTIHQWPATLVQPVGSPLSLECTVEGTSNPNLYWYRQAAGRGLQLLFYSVGIGQISSEVPQNLSASRPQDRQFILSSKKLLLSDSGFYLCAWRFYEQYFGPGTRLTVT.

The genes are TRBV4-2 and TRBJ2-1; 8 bases map to TRBD2. This CDR3 is built from 15 residues. The J segment lost 8 bases and the V segment lost 9 bases, leaving 15 bases of the junction unmatched. The germline gives CDR1 LGHNA, CDR2 YNFKEQ. The DNA for the CDR3 is TGTGCCAGTACAATATTAGCGGGAAGAGAGGATGAGCAGTTCTTC. As protein: CASTILAGREDEQFF.

The chain carries TRBV11-2 and TRBJ2-5; TRBD1 matches at 9 bases. The V gene's germline CDR1 is SGHAT and CDR2 FQNNGV. CDR3 size: 18 residues. With V trimmed by 0 bases and J by 2 bases, 10 bases remained unmatched. The CDR3 DNA reads TGTGCCAGCAGCTTAGATTGGGCCGGGACAGGGCAACAAGAGACCCAGTACTTC. Its translation: CASSLDWAGTGQQETQYF. Full variable domain (rest looked up from reference TRBV11-2 and TRBJ2-5): EAGVAQSPRYKIIEKRQSVAFWCNPISGHATLYWYQQILGQGPKLLIQFQNNGVVDDSQLPKDRFSAERLKGVDSTLKIQPAKLEDSAVYLCASSLDWAGTGQQETQYFGPGTRLLVL.

The CDR3 nucleotides read TGTGCCAGCAGTTCTTTTTGGGACTCTAATAACTATGGCTACACCTTC. Amino acids: CASSSFWDSNNYGYTF. The V call is TRBV27, the J call TRBJ1-2, with TRBD1 as a possible D gene (5 bases). The CDR3 has 16 amino acids. Trimming pared 4 bases from V and 1 base from J, leaving 16 bases between. CDR1 and CDR2 (germline): MNHEY, SMNVEV (reference sequence).

V gene TRBV5-5 combines with J gene TRBJ1-3, with TRBD1 as a possible D gene (5 bases). This CDR3 has 15 residues. The germline V gene has CDR1 SGHKS and CDR2 YYEKEE (reference sequence). The germline V and J ends were trimmed by 4 bases and 3 bases, with 14 bases remaining between them. CDR3 sequence (DNA): TGTGCCAGCAGCGGGGACTGGTACTATGGAAACACCATATATTTT. Amino acid sequence: CASSGDWYYGNTIYF.

V gene TRBV7-9 combines with J gene TRBJ2-1; tentative D call: TRBD1 (5 bases). Germline V gives CDR1 SEHNR, CDR2 FQNEAQ (reference sequence). This CDR3 spans 13 amino acids. V lost 7 bases to trimming and J lost 9 bases, with 16 bases between them. CDR3 sequence (DNA): TGTGCCAGCACCTGGGGCCTAGATAGTGAGCAGTTCTTC. Translated, it gives CASTWGLDSEQFF.

The chain uses TRBV5-1 and TRBJ1-4; tentatively, D is TRBD1 (5 bases). The CDR3 has 15 residues. From germline, CDR1 is SGHRS and CDR2 YFSETQ. With 2 bases removed from V and 3 bases from J, the gap between germline ends came to 11 bases. The CDR3 DNA reads as TGCGCCAGCAGCTTTGGGACGGTTGCTAATGAAAAACTGTTTTTT. This codes for CASSFGTVANEKLFF.

V gene TRBV4-2 combines with J gene TRBJ1-1; D perhaps matches TRBD1 (6 bases). Trimming left V 0 bases short and J 1 base short, with 12 bases between. Germline loops: CDR1 LGHNA, CDR2 YNFKEQ. This CDR3 spans 16 amino acids. CDR3 DNA: TGTGCCAGCAGCCAAGATACGGGGGCAACGAACACTGAAGCTTTCTTT. It specifies CASSQDTGATNTEAFF.

J is TRBJ2-2 and V is TRBV11-3; D uncertain. This CDR3 is 15 amino acids long. Trimming removed 5 bases at V and 3 bases at J, with 13 bases between. CDR1 and CDR2 from the germline V gene are SGHNT and YENEEA. The CDR3 DNA reads TGTGCCAGCAGCGCTGGAGCCCTTCACACCGGGGAGCTGTTTTTT. Its protein is CASSAGALHTGELFF.

The genes are TRBV6-6 and TRBJ2-7; no clear D gene. The CDR3 has 15 amino acids. The germline V and J ends were trimmed by 2 bases and 3 bases, with 14 bases remaining between them. CDR1 and CDR2 from the germline V gene are MNHNY and SVGAGI (reference sequence). For the CDR3, the DNA is TGTGCCAGCAGTTACGTTCAGACCCCCTTCTACGAGCAGTACTTC. Translation gives CASSYVQTPFYEQYF.

This rearrangement joins TRBV10-1 to TRBJ2-6, with a possible D match to TRBD2 (7 bases). CDR3 length: 18 amino acids. The germline V and J ends were trimmed by 8 bases and 2 bases, with 22 bases remaining between them. The germline CDR1 and CDR2 sequences are WNHNN and SYGVQD (reference sequence). Here the CDR3 DNA reads TGCGCCAGCCCTCATGCCCTTCAGGGGAGGGCTGGGGCCAACGTCCTGACTTTC. Its translation: CASPHALQGRAGANVLTF.

This chain connects TRBV20-1 to TRBJ2-5; 8 bases fit TRBD1. The CDR3 is 13 amino acids. Germline CDR1 is DFQATT and CDR2 is SNEGSKA (reference sequence). Trimming at V came to 3 bases and at J to 2 bases, leaving 2 bases not matched to a gene. CDR3 in DNA: TGCAGTGCTAGTCGGACAGGGCAAGAGACCCAGTACTTC. It is translated as CSASRTGQETQYF.

This chain links TRBV5-6 with TRBJ2-3; TRBD2 agrees at 11 bases. The CDR3 totals 16 residues. V shed 2 bases and J 3 bases; nucleotides not matched to a gene: 5. The V gene's germline CDR1 is SGHDT and CDR2 YYEEEE. The CDR3 is CASSLYSGRGTDTQYF. CDR3 coding DNA: TGTGCCAGCAGCTTATATAGCGGGAGGGGAACAGATACGCAGTATTTT.

The J gene is TRBJ2-7, the V gene TRBV7-2, with 10 positions matching TRBD1. The CDR3 is 15 residues long. V lost 2 bases to trimming and J lost 3 bases; unmatched junction nucleotides: 4. Germline V gives CDR1 SGHTA, CDR2 FQGNSA. CDR3 in amino acids: CASSLKGQGIYEQYF. The CDR3 DNA follows: TGTGCCAGCAGCTTAAAGGGACAGGGGATCTACGAGCAGTACTTC.

The CDR3 DNA is TGTGCCAGCAGCTTAGCGCCGGGCTCAGGGAGGGAATCACCCCTCCACTTT. It codes for CASSLAPGSGRESPLHF. The chain joins TRBV7-2 to TRBJ1-6; tentative D call: TRBD1 (5 bases). The V end was cut by 0 bases, the J end by 10 bases, with 19 bases between. CDR3 length: 17 amino acids. Germline V gene lookup returns CDR1 SGHTA and CDR2 FQGNSA.

This clone has just a few counts. The chain has TRBV3-1 (or the pseudogene TRBV3-2) and TRBJ2-7, with 8 bases lining up with TRBD2. The CDR3 is 18 residues long. The germline V gene encodes CDR1 LGHDT and CDR2 YNNKEL (reference sequence). The V segment lost 2 bases and the J segment 2 bases; nucleotides outside the gene matches: 14. This chain's CDR3 is CASSQRGGGGRKTYEQYF. CDR3 DNA: TGTGCCAGCAGCCAAAGGGGAGGAGGCGGGAGGAAGACCTACGAGCAGTACTTC.

This clone was detected once. This chain uses TRBV5-6 with TRBJ1-1, with unresolved D. The length of the CDR3 is 13 residues. Between the trimmed V and J ends, which lost 3 bases and 8 bases, there was a span of 14 bases. CDR1 and CDR2 from the germline V gene are SGHDT and YYEEEE. In DNA, the CDR3 is TGTGCCAGCAGCTGGTATGGACTGCCGGAAGCTTTCTTT. It yields the protein CASSWYGLPEAFF.